These 15 T cell receptor beta chains originate from one sample sequenced in a study of CD8 T cells in Susac syndrome. Reverse transcription of roughly 0.5 to 1 ug RNA was carried out with random hexamers. Each CDR3 protein gets one entry after TCRdb re-called the immunoSEQ multiplex PCR reads with MiXCR. The table records about 280,000 distinct CDR3 sequences, around 84% of them present only once. Sequenced: CD8+ T cells from PBMCs. The receptors derive from a human donor with multiple sclerosis.

The gene calls are TRBV27 and TRBJ2-7; 7 bases are a match to TRBD1. The V segment lost 0 bases and the J segment 2 bases; nucleotides outside the gene matches: 7. Per the germline V gene, CDR1 is MNHEY and CDR2 is SMNVEV (reference sequence). The CDR3 runs 16 residues. CDR3 nucleotides: TGTGCCAGCAGTTTATCCTCCGGGACAGCAGCCTACGAGCAGTACTTC. As protein: CASSLSSGTAAYEQYF.

The rearrangement links TRBV9 to TRBJ2-3; 7 bases map to TRBD1. This CDR3 is built from 16 residues. The germline CDR1 and CDR2 sequences are SGDLS and YYNGEE. V trimming: 0 bases; J trimming: 0 bases; junction bases outside the gene matches: 4. The CDR3 coding sequence is TGTGCCAGCAGCGTAGCTTCAGGGGGTAGCACAGATACGCAGTATTTT. It is translated as CASSVASGGSTDTQYF.

The chain combines TRBV2 with TRBJ2-7; D possibly corresponds to TRBD2 (5 bases). Germline V gene data show CDR1 as SNHLY and CDR2 as FYNNEI. V was clipped by 7 bases and J by 0 bases, with 7 bases between them. The CDR3 length is 12 residues. CDR3 sequence (DNA): TGTGCCAGCACCGGGATCTCCTACGAGCAGTACTTC. This gives the protein CASTGISYEQYF. The full variable domain, its missing parts supplied by reference TRBV2 and TRBJ2-7, is EPEVTQTPSHQVTQMGQEVILRCVPISNHLYFYWYRQILGQKVEFLVSFYNNEISEKSEIFDDQFSVERPDGSNFTLKIRSTKLEDSAMYFCASTGISYEQYFGPGTRLTVT.

The rearrangement uses TRBV28 and TRBJ2-7; 9 positions agree with TRBD1. Trimming cost V 7 bases and J 3 bases; bases outside gene matches: 7. CDR1 and CDR2 from the germline V gene are MDHEN and SYDVKM. The CDR3 loop spans 14 amino acids. DNA for the CDR3: TGTGCCAGCACGGGGGGACAGGGACGCTACGAGCAGTACTTC. Protein sequence: CASTGGQGRYEQYF. The full variable domain, with the rest looked up from reference TRBV28 and TRBJ2-7, is DVKVTQSSRYLVKRTGEKVFLECVQDMDHENMFWYRQDPGLGLRLIYFSYDVKMKEKGDIPEGYSVSREKKERFSLILESASTNQTSMYLCASTGGQGRYEQYFGPGTRLTVT.

This rearrangement joins TRBV27 to TRBJ2-2; D may be TRBD2 (5 bases). V was pared by 1 base and J by 0 bases, with 9 bases between. The CDR3 loop spans 16 amino acids. The germline gives CDR1 MNHEY, CDR2 SMNVEV (reference sequence). CDR3 DNA: TGTGCCAGCAGTTTATATCCGGGAACGAACACCGGGGAGCTGTTTTTT. Protein product: CASSLYPGTNTGELFF.

The chain is built from TRBV4-2 and TRBJ2-7; D remains unclear. V was shortened by 0 bases and J by 2 bases, with 11 bases between the two germline ends. The CDR3 is 15 residues long. Germline assignment: CDR1 LGHNA and CDR2 YNFKEQ. The DNA for the CDR3 is TGTGCCAGCAGCCAAGAACTTGAAGTCCCCTACGAGCAGTACTTC. Amino acids: CASSQELEVPYEQYF.

This sequence joins TRBV2 and TRBJ1-1; D ambiguous. The CDR3 runs 12 residues. V was pared by 4 bases and J by 8 bases, with 11 bases between. From germline, CDR1 is SNHLY and CDR2 FYNNEI. CDR3 nucleotide sequence: TGTGCCAGCAGTGGACCGCGGCCCGAAGCTTTCTTT. Encoded protein: CASSGPRPEAFF. The full variable domain, completed using reference TRBV2 and TRBJ1-1, is EPEVTQTPSHQVTQMGQEVILRCVPISNHLYFYWYRQILGQKVEFLVSFYNNEISEKSEIFDDQFSVERPDGSNFTLKIRSTKLEDSAMYFCASSGPRPEAFFGQGTRLTVV.

The V call is TRBV2, the J call TRBJ2-1, with 9 positions matching TRBD2. CDR3 length: 15 amino acids. After removal of 1 base from V and 8 bases from J, the junction contained 6 bases not matched to a gene. From germline, CDR1 is SNHLY and CDR2 FYNNEI. As DNA, the CDR3 is TGTGCCAGCAGTGAAGGGGCGGGAGGGCGCCATGAGCAGTTCTTC. Amino acid sequence: CASSEGAGGRHEQFF. Full variable domain (remainder filled in from reference TRBV2 and TRBJ2-1): EPEVTQTPSHQVTQMGQEVILRCVPISNHLYFYWYRQILGQKVEFLVSFYNNEISEKSEIFDDQFSVERPDGSNFTLKIRSTKLEDSAMYFCASSEGAGGRHEQFFGPGTRLTVL.

The V call is TRBV7-9, the J call TRBJ1-6, with D uncertain. CDR1 is SEHNR, CDR2 FQNEAQ, per germline (reference sequence). The CDR3 consists of 14 residues. The germline V and J ends were trimmed by 1 base and 13 bases, with 14 bases remaining between them. CDR3 region: CASSLVGQQVPLHF. CDR3 coding DNA: TGTGCCAGCAGCTTAGTGGGCCAGCAGGTGCCCCTCCACTTT.

CDR3 nucleotides: TGCGCCAGCAGCCAAGATACGACAGGGAGGTACTACGAGCAGTACTTC. It yields the protein CASSQDTTGRYYEQYF. This chain joins TRBV4-1 and TRBJ2-7; tentatively, D is TRBD1 (7 bases). This CDR3 region has 16 residues. Deletions cut 0 bases from V and 3 bases from J, with 15 bases between. Germline CDR1 and CDR2: MGHRA and YSYEKL.

This sequence joins TRBV7-8 and TRBJ2-7, with 7 nucleotides matching TRBD1. CDR3 length: 16 residues. Germline V gene sequence: CDR1 SGHVS, CDR2 FQNEAQ. Germline trimming cut 5 bases from V and 4 bases from J; bases unmatched to any gene: 14. CDR3 in DNA: TGTGCCAGCAGCCCCAACCGCAGGGCAGGGGGTTACGAGCAGTACTTC. The encoded protein is CASSPNRRAGGYEQYF.

This rearrangement joins TRBV13 to TRBJ2-1; D possibly corresponds to TRBD2 (6 bases). V dropped 3 bases and J dropped 2 bases, with 14 bases sitting between them. The V gene's germline CDR1 is PRHDT and CDR2 FYEKMQ (reference sequence). The CDR3 is 16 residues long. In nucleotides, the CDR3 is TGTGCCAGCAGCTTCCGACTAGAGGAGCCCTACAATGAGCAGTTCTTC. Amino acid sequence: CASSFRLEEPYNEQFF. The whole variable domain, filled in from reference TRBV13 and TRBJ2-1, reads AAGVIQSPRHLIKEKRETATLKCYPIPRHDTVYWYQQGPGQDPQFLISFYEKMQSDKGSIPDRFSAQQFSDYHSELNMSSLELGDSALYFCASSFRLEEPYNEQFFGPGTRLTVL.

The chain couples TRBV6-1 to TRBJ2-7; tentatively, D is TRBD1 or TRBD2 (5 bases each). The germline V gene has CDR1 MNHNS and CDR2 SASEGT. This CDR3 is built from 15 residues. Between the trimmed V and J ends, which lost 3 bases and 2 bases, there was a span of 14 bases. The CDR3 loop is CASSEKVQGPYEQYF. CDR3 DNA: TGTGCCAGCAGTGAGAAGGTTCAGGGACCCTACGAGCAGTACTTC.

The chain uses TRBV13 and TRBJ2-2; D may correspond to TRBD1 or TRBD2 (5 bases each). The CDR3 totals 14 residues. Germline V CDR1 and CDR2: PRHDT, FYEKMQ (reference sequence). V shed 8 bases and J shed 5 bases, with 15 bases lying between them. CDR3 in DNA: TGTGCCAGCGGGGCCGCGGGTTCTACCGGGGAGCTGTTTTTT. As protein: CASGAAGSTGELFF.

The chain uses TRBV7-2 and TRBJ1-2; D is unclear. V dropped 0 bases and J dropped 7 bases, with 21 bases sitting between them. The germline V gene has CDR1 SGHTA and CDR2 FQGNSA. This CDR3 spans 17 amino acids. CDR3 sequence reads: CASSLASSVQTSGGYTF. CDR3 nucleotides: TGTGCCAGCAGCTTAGCTTCGTCGGTTCAGACCTCGGGTGGCTACACCTTC. Full variable domain (missing parts from reference TRBV7-2 and TRBJ1-2): GAGVSQSPSNKVTEKGKDVELRCDPISGHTALYWYRQSLGQGLEFLIYFQGNSAPDKSGLPSDRFSAERTGGSVSTLTIQRTQQEDSAVYLCASSLASSVQTSGGYTFGSGTRLTVV.